One and the same sample provided the 22 T cell receptor beta chains below, sequenced in a study of identical twins. TCRdb re-analysed the 5' RACE reads in MiXCR, keeping a single row per CDR3 protein. The data hold some 230,000 distinct CDR3 sequences, with approximately 5.9% observed a single time. These data also featured in a second study, about T cells expressing NK-cell markers.

Sequencing was done on a sample of CD8+ T cells sorted from blood. Receptors were obtained from a woman aged 18-29 years in good health.

The chain joins TRBV6-5 to TRBJ1-2, with 8 bases fitting TRBD1. The CDR3 spans 15 residues. Germline V CDR1 and CDR2: MNHEY, SVGAGI. J gave up 0 bases and V 4 bases, and 4 bases lay outside the gene matches. CDR3 sequence reads: CASSLTGAANYGYTF. CDR3 nucleotides: TGTGCCAGCAGTTTGACAGGGGCAGCTAACTATGGCTACACCTTC.

CDR3 sequence reads: CASSQEPTSTGGAYGYTF. The DNA of the CDR3 is TGCGCCAGCAGCCAAGAACCTACCTCGACAGGGGGCGCCTATGGCTACACCTTC. The chain employs TRBV4-1 and TRBJ1-2; 10 bases are shared with TRBD1. Losses at the gene ends were 0 bases for V and 4 bases for J; bases not matched to a gene: 11. The CDR3 is made up of 18 amino acids. Germline CDR1 reads MGHRA; CDR2 reads YSYEKL.

This clonotype appeared many times. The rearrangement joins TRBV14 to TRBJ2-7; D is uncertain. V dropped 0 bases and J dropped 2 bases, with 11 bases sitting between them. The CDR3 length is 15 residues. The germline gives CDR1 SGHDN, CDR2 FVKESK. The CDR3 region has the DNA TGTGCCAGCAGCCAAGAATCAGGTATCACCTACGAGCAGTACTTC. This translates into CASSQESGITYEQYF.

V usage is TRBV9 and J usage is TRBJ1-1, with unresolved D. Per germline, CDR1 SGDLS and CDR2 YYNGEE. Trimming pared 0 bases from V and 11 bases from J, leaving 11 bases between. The CDR3 totals 12 residues. In DNA form, the CDR3 reads TGTGCCAGCAGCGTAGGGGTCGGGGAGGCTTTCTTT. It specifies CASSVGVGEAFF.

At least ten counts were recorded for this clonotype. The chain is built from TRBV12-3 or TRBV12-4 and TRBJ2-7; D is tentatively TRBD1 or TRBD2 (5 bases each). This CDR3 is 12 amino acids long. Trimming took off 3 bases at V and 6 bases at J, with 9 bases between the two ends. The DNA of the CDR3 is TGTGCCAGCAGTTTCCAGGGAGTCGAGCAGTACTTC. Translated, it gives CASSFQGVEQYF.

This rearrangement joins TRBV5-4 to TRBJ2-1; 13 nucleotides align to TRBD2. The CDR3 is made up of 15 amino acids. Germline assignment: CDR1 SGHNT and CDR2 YYREEE (reference sequence). The V and J ends lost 4 bases and 6 bases, in that order; junction bases with no gene match: 4. CDR3 bases: TGTGCCAGCAGCCCCGGGACTAGCGGGACCAATGAGCAGTTCTTC. Its protein product is CASSPGTSGTNEQFF.

This clonotype turned up a few times. The chain uses TRBV29-1 and TRBJ2-1, with D unresolved. CDR3 length: 17 amino acids. Germline CDR1 reads SQVTM; CDR2 reads ANQGSEA. The germline V and J ends were trimmed by 3 bases and 7 bases, with 25 bases remaining between them. In DNA, the CDR3 is TGCAGCGTTGAGTTGGGCGTATCCCCCAGCCATGAAAATGAGCAGTTCTTC. This translates into CSVELGVSPSHENEQFF.

The rearrangement links TRBV9 to TRBJ1-1, with D perhaps matching TRBD1 (5 bases). The V end was cut by 0 bases, the J end by 7 bases, with 10 bases between. In germline, CDR1 is SGDLS, CDR2 YYNGEE. There are 13 residues in the CDR3. CDR3 nucleotides: TGTGCCAGCAGCGTAGTTTTGGGGGGTGAAGCTTTCTTT. Amino acids: CASSVVLGGEAFF.

This clonotype was recorded at least ten times. This rearrangement joins TRBV6-4 to TRBJ2-3, with 10 bases aligning to TRBD2. CDR1 and CDR2 (germline): MRHNA, SNTAGT. The CDR3 is made up of 16 amino acids. With 3 bases clipped from V and 2 bases from J, the junction kept 5 bases outside the gene matches. This chain's CDR3 is CASSESGGAPTDTQYF. CDR3 DNA sequence: TGTGCCAGCAGTGAGAGCGGGGGGGCTCCCACAGATACGCAGTATTTT.

This clonotype was seen repeatedly, ten times or more. One base away lies a much larger clone, so this may be a sequencing read error. The rearrangement joins TRBV27 to TRBJ1-5; D not resolved. V lost 1 base and J 4 bases, leaving 5 bases between the germline ends. The CDR3 loop spans 13 amino acids. The V gene's germline CDR1 is MNHEY and CDR2 SMNVEV (reference sequence). As DNA, the CDR3 is TGTGCCAGCAGTTTATGGGGAAATCAGCCCCAGCATTTT. The encoded protein is CASSLWGNQPQHF.

This clonotype showed up just a few times. The chain is built from TRBV7-9 and TRBJ2-3, with 11 bases fitting TRBD1. The CDR3 contains 15 residues. V dropped 6 bases and J dropped 4; count of bases not matched to a gene: 6. The germline CDR1 and CDR2 sequences are SEHNR and FQNEAQ (reference sequence). CDR3 in amino acids: CASSRTGGWADTQYF. CDR3 bases: TGTGCCAGCAGTCGGACAGGGGGCTGGGCAGATACGCAGTATTTT.

This chain joins TRBV7-9 and TRBJ2-1; 12 positions agree with TRBD2. V trimming: 3 bases; J trimming: 8 bases; junction bases outside the gene matches: 5. Germline V lookup: CDR1 SEHNR, CDR2 FQNEAQ (reference sequence). The CDR3 has 15 amino acids. The CDR3 here is CASSLTSGRVYEQFF. The CDR3 bases are TGTGCCAGCAGCTTGACTAGCGGGAGAGTCTATGAGCAGTTCTTC.

This clonotype was counted between two and nine times. The rearrangement uses TRBV5-1 and TRBJ2-1; 7 nucleotides line up with TRBD2. Trimming at V came to 1 base and at J to 16 bases, leaving 17 bases not matched to a gene. Germline V CDR1 and CDR2: SGHRS, YFSETQ. The CDR3 runs to 15 residues. CDR3 in DNA: TGCGCCAGCAGCTTGATAGGTGGGACTACGAACTCAGGATTCTTC. This translates into CASSLIGGTTNSGFF.

The chain has TRBV9 and TRBJ2-5; perhaps TRBD2 as D (6 bases). The ends were cut back, 0 bases at V and 5 bases at J, with 14 bases in the middle. Germline V gives CDR1 SGDLS, CDR2 YYNGEE. The CDR3 extends over 15 amino acids. In nucleotides, the CDR3 is TGTGCCAGCAGCGTAGGAGGGGAGGTGAGGGAGACCCAGTACTTC. Its protein product is CASSVGGEVRETQYF.

The chain couples TRBV11-2 to TRBJ2-7; no clear D gene. The germline gives CDR1 SGHAT, CDR2 FQNNGV. The CDR3 consists of 13 residues. The V gene lost 1 base and the J gene lost 4 bases, with 8 bases spanning the gap. The CDR3 here is CASSLGVWYEQYF. In DNA form, the CDR3 reads TGTGCCAGCAGCTTAGGGGTCTGGTACGAGCAGTACTTC.

The V call is TRBV11-2, the J call TRBJ2-1; unclear D gene. The CDR3 contains 11 residues. V lost 6 bases to trimming and J lost 4 bases, with 4 bases between them. CDR1 and CDR2 (germline): SGHAT, FQNNGV. The CDR3: CASRAYNEQFF. CDR3 DNA: TGTGCCAGCAGGGCTTACAATGAGCAGTTCTTC.

This clonotype has only a few counts. The rearrangement uses TRBV5-1 and TRBJ1-6; TRBD1 matches 7 bases. CDR1 SGHRS and CDR2 YFSETQ come from the germline V gene. The CDR3 consists of 14 residues. The V gene end was trimmed by 4 bases and the J gene end by 7 bases; junction bases not matched to a gene: 5. The CDR3: CASSPTGPNSPLHF. The CDR3 DNA reads as TGCGCCAGCAGCCCGACAGGGCCCAATTCACCCCTCCACTTT.

J is TRBJ2-3 and V is TRBV10-3; 12 nucleotides match TRBD2. Per the germline V gene, CDR1 is ENHRY and CDR2 is SYGVKD. J gave up 3 bases and V 6 bases, and 16 bases lay outside the gene matches. This CDR3 contains 19 residues. CDR3 bases: TGTGCCATCAGCATATCGGGACTAGCGGGTTCAAGCGGAACAGATACGCAGTATTTT. Its translation is CAISISGLAGSSGTDTQYF.

This clonotype was seen only a few times. This is likely a read error, given that the CDR3 carries no conserved phenylalanine or tryptophan at its end. The limits of the CDR3 on the DNA are not certain, so only TCRdb's listed CDR3 is given. The V and J genes are TRBV7-9 and TRBJ2-3; the table names TRBD1, a call not compared with the DNA. Germline V lookup: CDR1 SEHNR, CDR2 FQNEAQ (reference sequence). The CDR3 spans 12 residues, counting both ends. The CDR3 reads CASSLAGDRAVL.

This clonotype has only a few counts. This chain links TRBV20-1 with TRBJ2-3; 8 bases map to TRBD2. Germline V gene lookup returns CDR1 DFQATT and CDR2 SNEGSKA (reference sequence). V lost 6 bases to trimming and J lost 2 bases; unmatched junction nucleotides: 4. This CDR3 contains 13 residues. Here the CDR3 DNA reads TGCAGTGCCTCACTAGCGGACACAGATACGCAGTATTTT. Amino acids: CSASLADTDTQYF.

This clonotype was seen only a few times. One junction end does not reproduce the germline sequence, and a read error may be involved. CDR3 sequence: CASSFSGAEALF. CDR3 DNA: TGCGCCAGCAGCTTTTCAGGGGCTGAAGCTCTCTTT. The chain recombines TRBV5-1 with TRBJ1-1, with D maybe TRBD1 (6 bases). Looked up from germline, CDR1 is SGHRS and CDR2 is YFSETQ. The CDR3 runs 12 residues.

This clonotype has only a few counts. The rearrangement joins TRBV2 to TRBJ1-5, with a weak D call TRBD1 (6 bases). This CDR3 contains 15 residues. V lost 6 bases and J 0 bases, leaving 12 bases between the germline ends. CDR1 SNHLY and CDR2 FYNNEI come from the germline V gene. This CDR3 is CASRETGASNQPQHF. The CDR3 nucleotides read TGTGCCAGCAGGGAGACAGGAGCTAGCAATCAGCCCCAGCATTTT. Complete variable domain (other parts from reference TRBV2 and TRBJ1-5): EPEVTQTPSHQVTQMGQEVILRCVPISNHLYFYWYRQILGQKVEFLVSFYNNEISEKSEIFDDQFSVERPDGSNFTLKIRSTKLEDSAMYFCASRETGASNQPQHFGDGTRLSIL.